One sample yielded the 14 T cell receptor beta chains listed below, sequenced in a study of identical twins. TCRdb processed the 5' RACE reads anew with MiXCR; each CDR3 protein has one entry. Here the sample spans a few hundred thousand distinct CDR3 sequences, over 5% being singletons. These same records also appear under a second study, on T cells expressing NK-cell markers.

Sequencing used CD8+ T cells sorted from blood. All receptors derive from a woman aged 18-29 years in good health.

This clonotype was counted a few times. The J gene is TRBJ2-3, the V gene TRBV20-1, with 8 bases that match TRBD1. This CDR3 spans 14 amino acids. Germline-derived CDR1 and CDR2 are DFQATT and SNEGSKA (reference sequence). V shed 3 bases and J 11 bases; nucleotides not matched to a gene: 13. CDR3 DNA: TGCAGTGCTAGGTCAGGACAGGGCCCGCTGATGCAGTATTTT. It yields the protein CSARSGQGPLMQYF.

The sample holds many counts of this clonotype. The V gene is TRBV7-8, the J gene TRBJ2-3; D not resolved. CDR1 and CDR2 (germline): SGHVS, FQNEAQ. V lost 2 bases to trimming and J lost 0 bases, with 9 bases between them. The CDR3 loop spans 15 amino acids. The CDR3 region is CASSLRRPSTDTQYF. The CDR3 nucleotides read TGTGCCAGCAGCTTAAGAAGGCCTAGCACAGATACGCAGTATTTT. The entire variable domain, with the rest obtained from reference TRBV7-8 and TRBJ2-3, is as follows: GAGVSQSPRYKVAKRGQDVALRCDPISGHVSLFWYQQALGQGPEFLTYFQNEAQLDKSGLPSDRFFAERPEGSVSTLKIQRTQQEDSAVYLCASSLRRPSTDTQYFGPGTRLTVL.

This clonotype was counted at least ten times. The chain carries TRBV5-5 and TRBJ1-5; D unclear. Looked up from germline, CDR1 is SGHKS and CDR2 is YYEKEE (reference sequence). Trimming shortened V by 2 bases and J by 1 base, and 10 bases separated the two germline ends. CDR3 size: 15 residues. The CDR3 reads CASSFEGLSNQPQHF. The CDR3 DNA reads TGTGCCAGCAGCTTTGAGGGATTGAGCAATCAGCCCCAGCATTTT.

This clonotype has a handful of counts. This sequence joins TRBV2 and TRBJ2-3; D remains ambiguous. This CDR3 has 15 amino acids. V was clipped by 5 bases and J by 3 bases, with 15 bases between them. From germline, CDR1 is SNHLY and CDR2 FYNNEI. The CDR3 coding sequence is TGTGCCAGCAGTCACAAACTATCGGCGACAGATACGCAGTATTTT. It specifies CASSHKLSATDTQYF.

V is TRBV27 and J is TRBJ2-7; 10 positions match TRBD1. V lost 5 bases and J lost 3; bases outside the gene matches: 4. The CDR3 consists of 14 residues. The V gene's germline CDR1 is MNHEY and CDR2 SMNVEV (reference sequence). CDR3 sequence reads: CASSATGGHYEQYF. CDR3 in DNA: TGTGCCAGCAGTGCGACAGGGGGCCACTACGAGCAGTACTTC.

This clonotype was found many times. The rearrangement joins TRBV27 to TRBJ2-7; TRBD2 is a possible D gene (6 bases). Germline V lookup: CDR1 MNHEY, CDR2 SMNVEV (reference sequence). Trimming removed 4 bases at V and 4 bases at J, with 17 bases between. The CDR3 is 15 amino acids. CDR3 coding DNA: TGTGCCAGCAGTTCCCGGGACGGCCGGGGGTACGAGCAGTACTTC. Translating it yields CASSSRDGRGYEQYF.

This clonotype showed up many times. V is TRBV12-3 or TRBV12-4 and J is TRBJ2-5; possibly TRBD1 or TRBD2 for D (5 bases each). V lost 3 bases and J lost 5, with 19 bases in between. This CDR3 contains 16 residues. The CDR3 DNA sequence: TGTGCCAGCAGTTTGGGAACCGTGGGGGAGATGGAGACCCAGTACTTC. It is translated as CASSLGTVGEMETQYF.

V usage is TRBV19 and J usage is TRBJ2-1; a weak D match, TRBD2 (6 bases). Germline CDR1 LNHDA, CDR2 SQIVND (reference sequence). The CDR3 is 13 residues long. Trimming took 3 bases from V and 6 from J, leaving 9 bases between them. CDR3 nucleotides: TGTGCCAGTAGTATCGGGACTGGCAATGAGCAGTTCTTC. Translated, it gives CASSIGTGNEQFF.

The sample holds many counts of this clonotype. The chain links TRBV14 to TRBJ2-2; D is ambiguous. The CDR3 totals 15 residues. With 6 bases removed from V and 3 bases from J, the gap between germline ends came to 14 bases. Per germline, CDR1 SGHDN and CDR2 FVKESK. The CDR3 protein is CASSLRRGDTGELFF. In DNA, the CDR3 is TGTGCCAGCAGTCTCCGTCGTGGGGACACCGGGGAGCTGTTTTTT.

This clonotype was picked up a small number of times. The rearrangement links TRBV3-1 to TRBJ2-7; D unresolved. The CDR3 runs 13 residues. Trimming left V 1 base short and J 1 base short, with 5 bases between. Germline V CDR1 and CDR2: LGHDT, YNNKEL (reference sequence). DNA for the CDR3: TGTGCCAGCAGCCAAGGAATATCCTACGAGCAGTACTTC. Translation gives CASSQGISYEQYF.

This clonotype was counted between two and nine times. The chain links TRBV6-5 to TRBJ2-1, with TRBD2 as a possible D gene (6 bases). The CDR3 is 15 residues long. Germline V CDR1 and CDR2: MNHEY, SVGAGI. Trimming stripped 2 bases from V and 10 bases from J, with 18 bases between. This CDR3 reads CASSYQGGSKGEQFF. The CDR3 DNA is TGTGCCAGCAGTTACCAGGGAGGATCTAAAGGCGAGCAGTTCTTC.

The chain uses TRBV19 and TRBJ1-1; D unclear. V lost 10 bases, J lost 4 bases, and 13 bases lay in between. The CDR3 totals 12 residues. Germline values: CDR1 LNHDA, CDR2 SQIVND (reference sequence). The CDR3 nucleotides read TGTGCCACCTCGAGCGTGGGCACTGAAGCTTTCTTT. Protein: CATSSVGTEAFF.

This clonotype has more than one count but fewer than ten. The V and J genes are TRBV27 and TRBJ2-3, with D perhaps TRBD1 or TRBD2 (5 bases each). The CDR3 covers 12 residues. V was clipped by 10 bases and J by 0 bases, with 8 bases between them. From germline, CDR1 is MNHEY and CDR2 SMNVEV (reference sequence). CDR3 sequence reads: CATGDSTDTQYF. Written as DNA, the CDR3 is TGTGCCACCGGGGACAGCACAGATACGCAGTATTTT.

In this sample, this clonotype turned up many times. The V and J genes are TRBV3-1 and TRBJ2-1; D is possibly TRBD1 or TRBD2 (5 bases each). Trimming cost V 5 bases and J 5 bases, with 19 bases left between them. This CDR3 has 16 residues. Looked up from germline, CDR1 is LGHDT and CDR2 is YNNKEL (reference sequence). This CDR3 reads CASSKVAWGTNNEQFF. CDR3 sequence (DNA): TGTGCCAGCAGCAAAGTAGCGTGGGGCACCAACAATGAGCAGTTCTTC.